This entry describes one TCR beta chain. The authors' processing: Estimates of nucleated cell counts were drawn from the amplification of reference gene primers. Produced via immunoSEQ multiplex PCR; TCRdb's table is partial and in-frame only. That table supplies the V and J calls and clone size; D and trimming were determined from the DNA. Of 200,000 to 300,000 clones listed, approximately 83% are singletons. The sample is drawn from a study of blood T cell repertoires in COVID-19. The overall study: The United States, Italy and Spain supplied acute and convalescent COVID-19 samples. Sample material is recorded as cDNA or gDNA derived from T cells, B-cell-depleted T cells, or PBMCs.

Source material: PBMCs or T cells enriched from blood (not recorded which). The clonotype was recovered from a woman between 40 and 55 years old with acute COVID-19.

The CDR3, as DNA: TGTGCCAGCAGTTTAAACGGACAAAGGGGCAATCAGCCCCAGCATTTT. Encoded protein: CASSLNGQRGNQPQHF. V gene TRBV27 combines with J gene TRBJ1-5; D is perhaps TRBD1 (5 bases). Trimming stripped 2 bases from V and 2 bases from J, with 13 bases between. The CDR3 consists of 16 residues. In germline, CDR1 is MNHEY, CDR2 SMNVEV (reference sequence).